This T cell receptor (beta chain) was obtained from a study of blood T cell repertoires in COVID-19. Overall study context: The cDNA or gDNA used as material had been derived from T cells, B-cell-depleted T cells, or PBMCs.

Clones were sequenced by immunoSEQ multiplex PCR, and TCRdb holds only the in-frame ones, with some missing. The table lists roughly 66,000 clones, 82% of them singletons. V lost 5 bases to trimming and J lost 5 bases, with 18 bases between them. The CDR3 covers 15 residues. Germline CDR1 SGHVS, CDR2 FNYEAQ. Sequenced sample: peripheral blood. The rearrangement uses TRBV7-6 and TRBJ2-5; TRBD2 might be the D (6 bases). The clonotype originates from a man aged 55 to 70 with acute or convalescent COVID-19. This CDR3 reads CASSPNTGGSETQYF. CDR3 in DNA: TGTGCCAGCAGCCCGAACACCGGAGGGTCTGAGACCCAGTACTTC.